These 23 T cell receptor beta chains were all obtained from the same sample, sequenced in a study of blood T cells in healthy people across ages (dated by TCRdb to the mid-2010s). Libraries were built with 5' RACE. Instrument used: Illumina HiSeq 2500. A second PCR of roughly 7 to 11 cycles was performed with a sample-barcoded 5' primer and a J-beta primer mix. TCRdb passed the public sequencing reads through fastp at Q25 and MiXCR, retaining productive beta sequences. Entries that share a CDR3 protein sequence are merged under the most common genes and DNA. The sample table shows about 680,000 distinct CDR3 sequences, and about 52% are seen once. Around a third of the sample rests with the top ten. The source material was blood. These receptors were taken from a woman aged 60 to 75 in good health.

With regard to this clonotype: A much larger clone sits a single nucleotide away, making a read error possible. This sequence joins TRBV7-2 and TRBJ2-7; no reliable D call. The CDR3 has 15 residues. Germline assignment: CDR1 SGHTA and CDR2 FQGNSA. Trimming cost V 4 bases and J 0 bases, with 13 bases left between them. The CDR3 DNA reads TGTGCCAGCAGCTCAGGTCCAGGTGACTCCTACGAGCAGTACTTC. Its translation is CASSSGPGDSYEQYF.

As DNA, the CDR3 is TGCAGCGTTGAAAAGGGGGGTTTCCAAGAGACCCAGTACTTC. Its translation: CSVEKGGFQETQYF. J is TRBJ2-5 and V is TRBV29-1; perhaps D is TRBD1 or TRBD2 (6 bases each). V dropped 2 bases and J dropped 1 base, with 11 bases sitting between them. This CDR3 comprises 14 residues. Germline CDR1 SQVTM, CDR2 ANQGSEA.

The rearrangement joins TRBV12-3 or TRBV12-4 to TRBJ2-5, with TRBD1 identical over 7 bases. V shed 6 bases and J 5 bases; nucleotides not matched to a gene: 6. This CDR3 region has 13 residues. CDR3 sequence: CASSMDRRETQYF. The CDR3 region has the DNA TGTGCCAGCAGCATGGACAGGCGGGAGACCCAGTACTTC.

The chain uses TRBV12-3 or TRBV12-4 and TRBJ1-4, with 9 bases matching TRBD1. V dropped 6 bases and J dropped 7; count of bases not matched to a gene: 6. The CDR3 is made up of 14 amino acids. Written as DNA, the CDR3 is TGTGCCAGCAGATATACAGGGGGCTCTGAAAAACTGTTTTTT. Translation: CASRYTGGSEKLFF.

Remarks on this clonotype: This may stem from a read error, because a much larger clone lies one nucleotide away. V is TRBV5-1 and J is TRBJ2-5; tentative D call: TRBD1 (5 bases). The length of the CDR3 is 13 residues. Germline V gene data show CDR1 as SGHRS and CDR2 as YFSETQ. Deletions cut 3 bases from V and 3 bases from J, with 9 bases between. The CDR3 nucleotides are TGCGCCAGCAGCTGGGAAGGGGAAGAGACCCAGTACTTC. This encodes CASSWEGEETQYF.

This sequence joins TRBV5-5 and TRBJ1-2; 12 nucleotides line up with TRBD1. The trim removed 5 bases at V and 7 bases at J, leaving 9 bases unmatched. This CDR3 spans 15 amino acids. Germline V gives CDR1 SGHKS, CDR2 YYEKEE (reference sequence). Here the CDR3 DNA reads TGTGCCAGCAGAAAACCGGGACAGGGGGCGGGTGGCTACACCTTC. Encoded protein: CASRKPGQGAGGYTF.

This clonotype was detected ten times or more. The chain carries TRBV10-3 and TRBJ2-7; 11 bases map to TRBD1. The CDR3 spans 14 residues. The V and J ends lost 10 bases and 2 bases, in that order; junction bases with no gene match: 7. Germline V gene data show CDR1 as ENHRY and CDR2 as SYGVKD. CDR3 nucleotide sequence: TGTGCCACTGCCCCGGGACAGGGGGCCTACGAGCAGTACTTC. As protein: CATAPGQGAYEQYF.

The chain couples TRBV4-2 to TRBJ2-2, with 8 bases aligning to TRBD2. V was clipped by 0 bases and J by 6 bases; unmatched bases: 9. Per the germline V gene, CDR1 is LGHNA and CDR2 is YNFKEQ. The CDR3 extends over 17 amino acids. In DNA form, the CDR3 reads TGTGCCAGCAGCCAAGAATTCGCTAGCGGGTGGTCCGGGGAGCTGTTTTTT. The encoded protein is CASSQEFASGWSGELFF.

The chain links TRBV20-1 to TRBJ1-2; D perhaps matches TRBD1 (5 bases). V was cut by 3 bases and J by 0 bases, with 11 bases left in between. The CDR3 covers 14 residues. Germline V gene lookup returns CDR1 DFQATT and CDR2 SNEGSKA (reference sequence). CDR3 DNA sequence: TGCAGTGCTAGTCCCTACAGGTCTAACTATGGCTACACCTTC. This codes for CSASPYRSNYGYTF.

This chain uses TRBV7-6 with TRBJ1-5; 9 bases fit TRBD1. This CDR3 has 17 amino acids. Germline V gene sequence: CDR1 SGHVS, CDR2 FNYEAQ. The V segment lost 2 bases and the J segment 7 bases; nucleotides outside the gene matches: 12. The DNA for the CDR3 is TGTGCCAGCAGCTTATTCCCCCCCGGGACAGGGTGGCAGCCCCAGCATTTT. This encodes CASSLFPPGTGWQPQHF.

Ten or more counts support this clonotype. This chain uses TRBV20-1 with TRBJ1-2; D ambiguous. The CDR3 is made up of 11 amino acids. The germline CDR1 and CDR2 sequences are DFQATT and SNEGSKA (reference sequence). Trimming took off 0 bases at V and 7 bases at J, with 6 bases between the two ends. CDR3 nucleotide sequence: TGCAGTGCTAGAGATTACAGTGGCTACACCTTC. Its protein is CSARDYSGYTF.

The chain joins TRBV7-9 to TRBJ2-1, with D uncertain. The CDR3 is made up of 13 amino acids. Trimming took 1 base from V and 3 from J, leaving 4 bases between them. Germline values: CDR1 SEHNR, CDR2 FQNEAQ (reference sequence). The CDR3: CASSLVSYNEQFF. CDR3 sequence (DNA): TGTGCCAGCAGCTTAGTTAGCTACAATGAGCAGTTCTTC.

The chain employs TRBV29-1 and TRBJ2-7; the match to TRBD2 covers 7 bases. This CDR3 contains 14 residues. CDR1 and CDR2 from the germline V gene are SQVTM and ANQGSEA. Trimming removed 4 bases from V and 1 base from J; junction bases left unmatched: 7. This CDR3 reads CSVGVGRGSYEQYF. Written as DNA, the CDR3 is TGCAGCGTTGGGGTGGGGCGGGGGTCCTACGAGCAGTACTTC.

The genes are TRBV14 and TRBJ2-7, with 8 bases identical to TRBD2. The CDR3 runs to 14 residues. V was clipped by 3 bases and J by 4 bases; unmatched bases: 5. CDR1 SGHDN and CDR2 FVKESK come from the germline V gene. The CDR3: CASSQASGLYEQYF. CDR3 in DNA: TGTGCCAGCAGCCAGGCTAGCGGGTTATACGAGCAGTACTTC.

The CDR3 region is CASSLGTSGANEQFF. The CDR3 bases are TGTGCCAGCAGTTTGGGGACTAGCGGGGCCAATGAGCAGTTCTTC. The rearrangement uses TRBV12-3 or TRBV12-4 and TRBJ2-1, with 13 bases identical to TRBD2. The trim removed 3 bases at V and 6 bases at J, leaving 2 bases unmatched. There are 15 residues in the CDR3.

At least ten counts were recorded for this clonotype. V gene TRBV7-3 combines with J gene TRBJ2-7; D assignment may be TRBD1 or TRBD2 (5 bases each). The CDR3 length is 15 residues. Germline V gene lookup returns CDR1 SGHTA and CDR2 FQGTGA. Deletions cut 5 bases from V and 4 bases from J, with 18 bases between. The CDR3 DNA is TGTGCCAGCAGCCCCGGGGCCCTTCCCACTTACGAGCAGTACTTC. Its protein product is CASSPGALPTYEQYF.

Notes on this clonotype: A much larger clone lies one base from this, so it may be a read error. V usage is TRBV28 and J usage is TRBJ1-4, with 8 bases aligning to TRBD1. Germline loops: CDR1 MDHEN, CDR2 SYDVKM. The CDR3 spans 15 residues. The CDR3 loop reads CASSFTGGWNAKLFF. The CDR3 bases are TGTGCCAGCAGTTTCACAGGGGGGTGGAATGCAAAACTGTTTTTT.

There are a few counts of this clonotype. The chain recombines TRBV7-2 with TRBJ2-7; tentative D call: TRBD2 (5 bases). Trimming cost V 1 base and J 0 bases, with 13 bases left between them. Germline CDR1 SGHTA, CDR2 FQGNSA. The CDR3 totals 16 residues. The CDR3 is CASSLEGTSFSYEQYF. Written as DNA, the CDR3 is TGTGCCAGCAGCTTAGAGGGTACTAGTTTCTCCTACGAGCAGTACTTC. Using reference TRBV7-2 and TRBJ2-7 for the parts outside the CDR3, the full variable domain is GAGVSQSPSNKVTEKGKDVELRCDPISGHTALYWYRQSLGQGLEFLIYFQGNSAPDKSGLPSDRFSAERTGGSVSTLTIQRTQQEDSAVYLCASSLEGTSFSYEQYFGPGTRLTVT.

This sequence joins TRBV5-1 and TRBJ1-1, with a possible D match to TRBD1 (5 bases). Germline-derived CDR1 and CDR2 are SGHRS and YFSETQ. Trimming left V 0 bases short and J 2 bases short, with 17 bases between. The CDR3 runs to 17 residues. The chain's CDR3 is CASSLEPDRFFNTEAFF. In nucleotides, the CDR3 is TGCGCCAGCAGCTTGGAGCCTGACAGATTCTTTAACACTGAAGCTTTCTTT.

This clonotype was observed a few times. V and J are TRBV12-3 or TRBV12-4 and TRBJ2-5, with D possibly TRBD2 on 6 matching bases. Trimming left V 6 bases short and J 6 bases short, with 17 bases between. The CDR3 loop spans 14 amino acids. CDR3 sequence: CASSPVEGGKTQYF. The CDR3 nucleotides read TGTGCCAGCAGCCCCGTTGAAGGCGGGAAGACCCAGTACTTC.

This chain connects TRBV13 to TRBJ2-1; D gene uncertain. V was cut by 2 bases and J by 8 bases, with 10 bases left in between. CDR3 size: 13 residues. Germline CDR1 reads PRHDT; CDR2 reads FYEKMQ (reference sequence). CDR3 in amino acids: CASSLISWDEQFF. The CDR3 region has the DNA TGTGCCAGCAGCTTAATTAGCTGGGATGAGCAGTTCTTC.

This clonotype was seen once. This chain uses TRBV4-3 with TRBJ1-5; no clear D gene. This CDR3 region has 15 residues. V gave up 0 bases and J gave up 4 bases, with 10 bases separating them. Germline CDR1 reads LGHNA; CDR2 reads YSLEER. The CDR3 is CASSQDLGHNQPQHF. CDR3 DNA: TGCGCCAGCAGCCAAGATCTGGGCCATAATCAGCCCCAGCATTTT.

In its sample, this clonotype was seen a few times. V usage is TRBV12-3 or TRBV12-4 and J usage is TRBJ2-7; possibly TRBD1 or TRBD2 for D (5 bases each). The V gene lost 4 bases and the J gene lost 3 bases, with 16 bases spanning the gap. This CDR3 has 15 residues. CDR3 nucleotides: TGTGCCAGCAGTTCCGGGGTAGGGGTTTTCTACGAGCAGTACTTC. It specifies CASSSGVGVFYEQYF.